This section outlines one TCR beta chain sequence together with its context. Trimming took off 9 bases at V and 7 bases at J, with 18 bases between the two ends. Per germline, CDR1 MNHEY and CDR2 SVGAGI. This CDR3 has 13 residues. The method was immunoSEQ multiplex PCR; TCRdb's version includes in-frame clones alone and lacks a portion of them. This sample has 60,000 to 70,000 clones, with around 86% found just once. This sample was taken from a study of blood T cell repertoires in COVID-19. The specimen sequenced was peripheral blood. V gene TRBV6-5 combines with J gene TRBJ1-2; no firm D call. This TCR was sampled from a man older than 75 with acute or convalescent COVID-19. CDR3 coding DNA: TGTGCCAGTTCGACACCTCGGATGGGTGGCTACACCTTC. Translated: CASSTPRMGGYTF.